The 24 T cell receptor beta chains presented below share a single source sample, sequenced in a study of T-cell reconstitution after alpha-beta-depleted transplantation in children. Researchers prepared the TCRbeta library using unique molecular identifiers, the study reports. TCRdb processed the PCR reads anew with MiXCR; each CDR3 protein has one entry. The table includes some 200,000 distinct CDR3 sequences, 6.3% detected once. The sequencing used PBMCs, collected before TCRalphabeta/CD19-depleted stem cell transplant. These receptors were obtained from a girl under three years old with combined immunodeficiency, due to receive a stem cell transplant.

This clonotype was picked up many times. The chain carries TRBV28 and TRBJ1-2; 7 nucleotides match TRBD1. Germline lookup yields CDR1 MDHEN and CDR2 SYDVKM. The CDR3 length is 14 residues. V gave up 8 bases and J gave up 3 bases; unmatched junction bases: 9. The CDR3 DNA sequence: TGTGCCAGCGTTCAGGGGGGAAAAGACTATGGCTACACCTTC. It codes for CASVQGGKDYGYTF.

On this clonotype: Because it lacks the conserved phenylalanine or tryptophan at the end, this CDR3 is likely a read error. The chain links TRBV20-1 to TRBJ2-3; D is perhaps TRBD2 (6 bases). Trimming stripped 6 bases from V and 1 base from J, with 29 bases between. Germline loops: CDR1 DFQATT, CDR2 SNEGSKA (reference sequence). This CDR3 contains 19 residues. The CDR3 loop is CSALYRITGTLHRTDTQYL. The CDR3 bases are TGCAGTGCCTTATATCGGATCACCGGGACTCTGCATCGCACAGATACGCAGTATCTT.

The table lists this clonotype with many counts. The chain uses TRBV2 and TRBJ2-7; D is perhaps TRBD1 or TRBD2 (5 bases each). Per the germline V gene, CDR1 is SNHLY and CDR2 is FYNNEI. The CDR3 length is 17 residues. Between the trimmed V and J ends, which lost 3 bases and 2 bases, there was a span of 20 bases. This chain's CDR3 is CASSDNPEGRSPYEQYF. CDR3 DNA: TGTGCCAGCAGTGATAATCCCGAGGGACGCTCCCCCTACGAGCAGTACTTC.

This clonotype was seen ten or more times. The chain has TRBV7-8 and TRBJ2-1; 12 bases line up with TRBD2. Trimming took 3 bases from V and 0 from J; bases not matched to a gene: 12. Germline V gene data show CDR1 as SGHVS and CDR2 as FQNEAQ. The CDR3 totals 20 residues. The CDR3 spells CASSFLVTSGSFSSYNEQFF. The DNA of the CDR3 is TGTGCCAGCAGCTTCCTGGTGACTAGCGGGAGTTTTAGCTCCTACAATGAGCAGTTCTTC. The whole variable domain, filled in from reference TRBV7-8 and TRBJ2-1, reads GAGVSQSPRYKVAKRGQDVALRCDPISGHVSLFWYQQALGQGPEFLTYFQNEAQLDKSGLPSDRFFAERPEGSVSTLKIQRTQQEDSAVYLCASSFLVTSGSFSSYNEQFFGPGTRLTVL.

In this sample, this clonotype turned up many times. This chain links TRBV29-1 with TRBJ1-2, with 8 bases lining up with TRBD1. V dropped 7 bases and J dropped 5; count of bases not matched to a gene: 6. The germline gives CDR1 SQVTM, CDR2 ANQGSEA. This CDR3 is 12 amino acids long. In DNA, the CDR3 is TGCAGCGCCCCCGGGACAGGATATGGCTACACCTTC. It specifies CSAPGTGYGYTF.

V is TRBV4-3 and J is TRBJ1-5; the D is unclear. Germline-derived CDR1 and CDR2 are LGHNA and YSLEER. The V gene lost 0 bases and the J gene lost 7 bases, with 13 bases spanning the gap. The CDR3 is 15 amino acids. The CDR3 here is CASSQDLGRAQPQHF. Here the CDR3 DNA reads TGCGCCAGCAGCCAAGATCTCGGGAGGGCCCAGCCCCAGCATTTT.

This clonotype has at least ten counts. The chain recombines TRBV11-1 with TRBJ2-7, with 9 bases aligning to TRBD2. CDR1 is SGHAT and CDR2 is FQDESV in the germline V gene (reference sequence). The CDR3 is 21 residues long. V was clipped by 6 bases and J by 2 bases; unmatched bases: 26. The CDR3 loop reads CASSYPSGKEQVVSATYEQYF. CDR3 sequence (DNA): TGTGCCAGCAGTTACCCTAGCGGGAAAGAGCAGGTGGTTAGTGCCACCTACGAGCAGTACTTC.

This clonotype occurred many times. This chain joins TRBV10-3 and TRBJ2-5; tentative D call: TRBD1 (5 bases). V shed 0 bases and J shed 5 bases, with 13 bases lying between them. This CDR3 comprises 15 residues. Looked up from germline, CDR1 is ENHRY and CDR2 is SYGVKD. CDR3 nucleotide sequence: TGTGCCATCAGTGAGTCAAGGGGCCAGATGGAGACCCAGTACTTC. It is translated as CAISESRGQMETQYF.

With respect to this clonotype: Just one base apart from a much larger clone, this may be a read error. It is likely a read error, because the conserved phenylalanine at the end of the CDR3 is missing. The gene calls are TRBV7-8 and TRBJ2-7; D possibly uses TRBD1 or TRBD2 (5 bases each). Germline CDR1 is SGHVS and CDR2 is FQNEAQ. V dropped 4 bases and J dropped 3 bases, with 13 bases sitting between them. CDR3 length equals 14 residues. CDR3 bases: TGTGCCAGCAGCTCGCTCCGGGACCTCTACGAGCAGTACATC. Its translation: CASSSLRDLYEQYI.

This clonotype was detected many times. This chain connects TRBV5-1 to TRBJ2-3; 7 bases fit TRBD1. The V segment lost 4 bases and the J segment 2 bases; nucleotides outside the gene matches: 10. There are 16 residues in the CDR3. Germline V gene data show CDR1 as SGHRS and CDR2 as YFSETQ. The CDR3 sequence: CASSERAGGSTDTQYF. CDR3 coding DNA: TGCGCCAGCAGCGAAAGAGCAGGGGGTTCCACAGATACGCAGTATTTT. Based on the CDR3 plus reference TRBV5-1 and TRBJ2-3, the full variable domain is KAGVTQTPRYLIKTRGQQVTLSCSPISGHRSVSWYQQTPGQGLQFLFEYFSETQRNKGNFPGRFSGRQFSNSRSEMNVSTLELGDSALYLCASSERAGGSTDTQYFGPGTRLTVL.

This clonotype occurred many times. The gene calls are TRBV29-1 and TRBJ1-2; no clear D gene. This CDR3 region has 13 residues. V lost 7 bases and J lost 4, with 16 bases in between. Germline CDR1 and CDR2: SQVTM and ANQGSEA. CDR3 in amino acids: CSDSKTRFYGYTF. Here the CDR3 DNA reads TGCAGCGACTCGAAAACCAGGTTCTATGGCTACACCTTC.

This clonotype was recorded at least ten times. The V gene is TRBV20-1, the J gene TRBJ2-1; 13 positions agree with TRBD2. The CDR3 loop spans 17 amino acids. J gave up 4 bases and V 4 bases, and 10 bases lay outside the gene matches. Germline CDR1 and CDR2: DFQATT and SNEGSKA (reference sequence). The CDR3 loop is CSAITSGGEYLYNEQFF. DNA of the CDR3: TGCAGTGCTATTACTAGCGGGGGGGAGTATCTATACAATGAGCAGTTCTTC.

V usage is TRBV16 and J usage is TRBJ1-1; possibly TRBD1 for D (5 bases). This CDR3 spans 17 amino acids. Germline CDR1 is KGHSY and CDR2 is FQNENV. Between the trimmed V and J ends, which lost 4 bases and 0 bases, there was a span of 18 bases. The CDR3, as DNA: TGTGCCAGCAGCCGCCCCATGCGGGGGGGTATGAACACTGAAGCTTTCTTT. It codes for CASSRPMRGGMNTEAFF.

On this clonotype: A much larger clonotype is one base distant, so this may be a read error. CDR3 coding DNA: TGCGCCAGCCGACCGGGACTAGGAGGAGAGTATGAGCAGTTCTTC. Its protein is CASRPGLGGEYEQFF. The chain joins TRBV5-1 to TRBJ2-1; the match to TRBD2 covers 8 bases. The CDR3 runs 15 residues. Germline V lookup: CDR1 SGHRS, CDR2 YFSETQ. Losses at the gene ends were 7 bases for V and 8 bases for J; bases not matched to a gene: 14.

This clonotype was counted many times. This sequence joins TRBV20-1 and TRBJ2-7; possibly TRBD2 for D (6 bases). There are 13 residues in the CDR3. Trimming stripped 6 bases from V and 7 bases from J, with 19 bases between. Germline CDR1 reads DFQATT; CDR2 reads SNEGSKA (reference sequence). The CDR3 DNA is TGCAGTGCCACCCTCCCGGGGGTGGGAGAGCAGTACTTC. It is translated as CSATLPGVGEQYF.

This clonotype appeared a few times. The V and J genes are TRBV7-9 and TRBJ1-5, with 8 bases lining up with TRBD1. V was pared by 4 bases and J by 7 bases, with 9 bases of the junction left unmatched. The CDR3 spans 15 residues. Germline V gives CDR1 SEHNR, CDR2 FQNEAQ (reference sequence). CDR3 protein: CASSSDRVRGQPQHF. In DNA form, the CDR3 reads TGTGCCAGCAGCTCGGACAGGGTGAGAGGGCAGCCCCAGCATTTT.

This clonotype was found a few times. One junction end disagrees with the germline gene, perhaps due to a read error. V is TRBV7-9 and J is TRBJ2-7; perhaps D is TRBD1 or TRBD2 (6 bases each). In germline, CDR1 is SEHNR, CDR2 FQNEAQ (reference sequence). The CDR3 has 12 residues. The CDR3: CASSWRGEERYF. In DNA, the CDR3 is TGTGCCAGCAGCTGGAGGGGGGAAGAGCGGTACTTC. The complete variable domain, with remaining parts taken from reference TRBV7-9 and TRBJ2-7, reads DTGVSQNPRHKITKRGQNVTFRCDPISEHNRLYWYRQTLGQGPEFLTYFQNEAQLEKSRLLSDRFSAERPKGSFSTLEIQRTEQGDSAMYLCASSWRGEERYFGPGTRLTVT.

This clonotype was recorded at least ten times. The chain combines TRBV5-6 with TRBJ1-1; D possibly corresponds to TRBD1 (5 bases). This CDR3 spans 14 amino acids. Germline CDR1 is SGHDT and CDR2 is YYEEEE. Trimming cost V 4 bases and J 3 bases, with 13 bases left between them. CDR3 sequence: CASSLGDEDTEAFF. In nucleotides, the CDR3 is TGTGCCAGCAGCCTAGGGGATGAAGACACTGAAGCTTTCTTT.

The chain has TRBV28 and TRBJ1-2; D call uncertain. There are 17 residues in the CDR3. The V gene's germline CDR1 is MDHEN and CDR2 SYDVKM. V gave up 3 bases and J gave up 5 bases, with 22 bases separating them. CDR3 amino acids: CASSFSLRTAEVYGYTF. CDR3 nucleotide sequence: TGTGCCAGCAGTTTCTCCCTTAGGACGGCCGAGGTTTATGGCTACACCTTC.

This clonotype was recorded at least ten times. The CDR3 bases are TGTGCCAGCAGCTTATGGGGGGGCCCCTACTTC. Amino acids: CASSLWGGPYF. The chain joins TRBV7-2 to TRBJ2-7; tentatively, D is TRBD2 (7 bases). The CDR3 runs 11 residues. Germline lookup yields CDR1 SGHTA and CDR2 FQGNSA. Deletions cut 2 bases from V and 13 bases from J, with 12 bases between.

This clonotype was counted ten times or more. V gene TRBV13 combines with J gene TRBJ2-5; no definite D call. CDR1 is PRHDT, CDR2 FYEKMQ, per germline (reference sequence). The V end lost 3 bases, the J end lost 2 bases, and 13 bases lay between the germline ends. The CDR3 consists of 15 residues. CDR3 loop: CASSFWQTRQETQYF. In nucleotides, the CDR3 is TGTGCCAGCAGCTTTTGGCAGACAAGACAAGAGACCCAGTACTTC.

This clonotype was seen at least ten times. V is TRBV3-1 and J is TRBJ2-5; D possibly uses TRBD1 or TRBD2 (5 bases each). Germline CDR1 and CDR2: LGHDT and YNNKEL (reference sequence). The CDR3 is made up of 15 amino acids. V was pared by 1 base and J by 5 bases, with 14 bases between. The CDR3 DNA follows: TGTGCCAGCAGCCAAGCCGGGACCCTCAAGGAGACCCAGTACTTC. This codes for CASSQAGTLKETQYF.

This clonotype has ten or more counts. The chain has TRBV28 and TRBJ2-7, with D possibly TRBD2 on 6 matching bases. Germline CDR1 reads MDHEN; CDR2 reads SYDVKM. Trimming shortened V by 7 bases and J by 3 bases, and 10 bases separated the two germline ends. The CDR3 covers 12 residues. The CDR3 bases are TGTGCCAGCACCGGGGACTTCTACGAGCAGTACTTC. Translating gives CASTGDFYEQYF.

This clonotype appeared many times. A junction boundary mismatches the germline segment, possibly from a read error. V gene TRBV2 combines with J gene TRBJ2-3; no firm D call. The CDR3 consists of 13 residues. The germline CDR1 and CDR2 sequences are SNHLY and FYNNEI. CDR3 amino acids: CAGRMPLGDTQYF. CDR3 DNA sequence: TGTGCCGGCAGGATGCCCTTGGGAGATACGCAGTATTTT.